These T cell receptor beta chains were read from a single sample in a study of T cells after somatic rescue of genetic block. TCRdb's copy holds only in-frame clones and misses some; the assay was immunoSEQ multiplex PCR. The sample records 70,000 to 85,000 clones, approximately 90% being singletons. The sequenced sample was peripheral blood mononuclear cells (PBMCs). These receptors all come from a man aged 25 to 40. CDR3s include the opening cysteine and the closing phenylalanine or tryptophan. The order of the fields is J gene, D gene, clone size, V gene, CDR3 DNA, CDR3 protein. A D gene is named only where the DNA matches it firmly. Size is omitted from some rows. Given values are once, few, many or a class for expanded clones.

j_call: TRBJ2-7
d_call: -
clone_size: -
v_call: TRBV11-2
cdr3_nt: TGTGCCAGCAGCCCCGCTTACGAGCAGTACTTC
cdr3_aa: CASSPAYEQYF

j_call: TRBJ2-2
d_call: TRBD2
clone_size: -
v_call: TRBV19
cdr3_nt: TGTGCCAGTAGTACCCTCTCGTCCCCGGGAGGGCCCGGGGAGCTGTTTTTT
cdr3_aa: CASSTLSSPGGPGELFF

j_call: TRBJ2-1
d_call: TRBD1
clone_size: -
v_call: TRBV4-2
cdr3_nt: TGTGCCAGCCGACAGGGGGACAATGAGCAGTTCTTC
cdr3_aa: CASRQGDNEQFF

j_call: TRBJ2-1
d_call: -
clone_size: -
v_call: TRBV5-8
cdr3_nt: TGTGCCAGCAGCTTGGGGTGGGGTACGGGTCACAATGAGCAGTTCTTC
cdr3_aa: CASSLGWGTGHNEQFF

j_call: TRBJ2-1
d_call: TRBD1
clone_size: -
v_call: TRBV28
cdr3_nt: TGTGCCAGCAGTTTGACAGGGTGGAATGAGCAGTTCTTC
cdr3_aa: CASSLTGWNEQFF

j_call: TRBJ1-1
d_call: -
clone_size: once
v_call: TRBV15
cdr3_nt: TGTGCCACCAGCAGAGATCTGGGGCGCGGTGAAGCTTTCTTT
cdr3_aa: CATSRDLGRGEAFF

j_call: TRBJ1-6
d_call: -
clone_size: -
v_call: TRBV19
cdr3_nt: TGTGCCAGTAGTCTAGGGGGTGCTAATTCACCCCTCCACTTT
cdr3_aa: CASSLGGANSPLHF

j_call: TRBJ1-1
d_call: -
clone_size: -
v_call: TRBV18
cdr3_nt: TGTGCCAGCTCCACAGTTAACACTGAAGCTTTCTTT
cdr3_aa: CASSTVNTEAFF

j_call: TRBJ2-7
d_call: TRBD1
clone_size: -
v_call: TRBV10-3
cdr3_nt: TGTGCCATCAGTGAGGAAGGGACAGCCTCCTACGAGCAGTACTTC
cdr3_aa: CAISEEGTASYEQYF

j_call: TRBJ2-3
d_call: -
clone_size: -
v_call: TRBV4-3
cdr3_nt: TGCGCCAGCAGCCAACTCGGAGGGGAGCCAGATACGCAGTATTTT
cdr3_aa: CASSQLGGEPDTQYF

j_call: TRBJ2-3
d_call: -
clone_size: -
v_call: TRBV6-5
cdr3_nt: TGTGCCAGCAGTCCCCGGGGCAGGGGAGATACGCAGTATTTT
cdr3_aa: CASSPRGRGDTQYF

j_call: TRBJ2-3
d_call: -
clone_size: -
v_call: TRBV2
cdr3_nt: TGTGCCAGCAGTGCGGTGGGAGGATCCACAGATACGCAGTATTTT
cdr3_aa: CASSAVGGSTDTQYF

j_call: TRBJ2-7
d_call: -
clone_size: -
v_call: TRBV5-8
cdr3_nt: TGTGCCAGCAGCTTAAGGTACGAGCAGTACTTC
cdr3_aa: CASSLRYEQYF

j_call: TRBJ2-7
d_call: TRBD2
clone_size: -
v_call: TRBV11-2
cdr3_nt: TGTGCCAGCAGCTTCGGGGGAGGGTCCTACGAGCAGTACTTC
cdr3_aa: CASSFGGGSYEQYF

j_call: TRBJ2-7
d_call: TRBD1
clone_size: -
v_call: TRBV9
cdr3_nt: TGTGCCAGCAGTGCGGGCAGGGGGCCGGAAGGCGAGCAGTACTTC
cdr3_aa: CASSAGRGPEGEQYF

j_call: TRBJ2-7
d_call: TRBD1
clone_size: -
v_call: TRBV28
cdr3_nt: TGTGCCAGCAGTTTAGACAGGGGAACCTACGAGCAGTACTTC
cdr3_aa: CASSLDRGTYEQYF

j_call: TRBJ2-4
d_call: -
clone_size: -
v_call: TRBV2
cdr3_nt: TGTGCCAGCAGTGAACGGAGCCGGGCCAAAAACATTCAGTACTTC
cdr3_aa: CASSERSRAKNIQYF

j_call: TRBJ2-1
d_call: -
clone_size: -
v_call: TRBV5-6
cdr3_nt: TGTGCCAGCAGCCCCGCGGACGTATTTGGGGCCTGGGGTGAGCAGTTCTTC
cdr3_aa: CASSPADVFGAWGEQFF

j_call: TRBJ2-5
d_call: TRBD2
clone_size: -
v_call: TRBV11-3
cdr3_nt: TGTGCCAGCAGCTTAGAAGCGGGGGGGCAAGAGACCCAGTACTTC
cdr3_aa: CASSLEAGGQETQYF

j_call: TRBJ1-2
d_call: TRBD1
clone_size: -
v_call: TRBV11-2
cdr3_nt: TGTGCCAGCAGCCCAGGGCCGGGACAGGGGACTTATGGCTACACCTTC
cdr3_aa: CASSPGPGQGTYGYTF

j_call: TRBJ2-7
d_call: -
clone_size: few
v_call: TRBV5-1
cdr3_nt: TGCGCCAGCAGCTTGGCGGAGTCTGCCTACGAGCAGTACTTC
cdr3_aa: CASSLAESAYEQYF

j_call: TRBJ2-2
d_call: -
clone_size: -
v_call: TRBV4-2
cdr3_nt: TGTGCCAGCAGCTCAGTGCAGGCCACCGGGGAGCTGTTTTTT
cdr3_aa: CASSSVQATGELFF

j_call: TRBJ1-5
d_call: TRBD1
clone_size: few
v_call: TRBV2
cdr3_nt: TGTGCCAGCAGAGGGACAGGCAGTCGATATAGCAATCAGCCCCAGCATTTT
cdr3_aa: CASRGTGSRYSNQPQHF